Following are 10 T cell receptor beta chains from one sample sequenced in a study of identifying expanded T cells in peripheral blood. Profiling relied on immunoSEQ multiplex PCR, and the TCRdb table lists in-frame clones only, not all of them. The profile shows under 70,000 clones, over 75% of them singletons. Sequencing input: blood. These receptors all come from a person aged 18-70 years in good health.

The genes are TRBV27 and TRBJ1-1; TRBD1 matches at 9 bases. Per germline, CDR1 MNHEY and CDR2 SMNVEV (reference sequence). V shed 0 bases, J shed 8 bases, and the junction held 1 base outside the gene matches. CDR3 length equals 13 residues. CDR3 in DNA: TGTGCCAGCAGTTTATCCACAGGGGGCGAAGCTTTCTTT. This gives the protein CASSLSTGGEAFF.

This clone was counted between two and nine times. Here the CDR3 DNA reads TGTGCCAGCAGGGAGAGGAGCGAAAACATTCAGTACTTC. Translating gives CASRERSENIQYF. The chain combines TRBV2 with TRBJ2-4; D is unclear. V gave up 6 bases and J gave up 5 bases, with 11 bases separating them. Per the germline V gene, CDR1 is SNHLY and CDR2 is FYNNEI. The CDR3 is made up of 13 amino acids.

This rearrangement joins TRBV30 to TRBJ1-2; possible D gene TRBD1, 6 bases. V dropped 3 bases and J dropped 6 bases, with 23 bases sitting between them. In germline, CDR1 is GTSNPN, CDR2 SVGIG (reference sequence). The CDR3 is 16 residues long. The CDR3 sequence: CAWRYPPGAIFHGYTF. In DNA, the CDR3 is TGTGCCTGGAGATACCCCCCGGGGGCAATTTTCCATGGCTACACCTTC.

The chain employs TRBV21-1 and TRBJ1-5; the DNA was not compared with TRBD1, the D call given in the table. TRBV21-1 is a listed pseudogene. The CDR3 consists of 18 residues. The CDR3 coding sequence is TGTGCCAGCGCCAAGGTTAGAGGCAGGGGATCTGTGGATCAGCCCCAGCATTTT. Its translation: CASAKVRGRGSVDQPQHF.

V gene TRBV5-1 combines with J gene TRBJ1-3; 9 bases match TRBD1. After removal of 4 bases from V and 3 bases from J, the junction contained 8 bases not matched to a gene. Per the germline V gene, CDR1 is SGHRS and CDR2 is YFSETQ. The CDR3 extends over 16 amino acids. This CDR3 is CASSLRTGEYGNTIYF. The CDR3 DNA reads TGCGCCAGCAGCCTCCGGACAGGGGAGTATGGAAACACCATATATTTT. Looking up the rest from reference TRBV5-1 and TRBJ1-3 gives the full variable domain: KAGVTQTPRYLIKTRGQQVTLSCSPISGHRSVSWYQQTPGQGLQFLFEYFSETQRNKGNFPGRFSGRQFSNSRSEMNVSTLELGDSALYLCASSLRTGEYGNTIYFGEGSWLTVV.

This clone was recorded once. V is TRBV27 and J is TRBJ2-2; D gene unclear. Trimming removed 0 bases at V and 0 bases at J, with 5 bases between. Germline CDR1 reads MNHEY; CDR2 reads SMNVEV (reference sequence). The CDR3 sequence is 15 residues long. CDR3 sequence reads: CASSLSGTNTGELFF. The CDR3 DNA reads TGTGCCAGCAGTTTATCAGGGACGAACACCGGGGAGCTGTTTTTT.

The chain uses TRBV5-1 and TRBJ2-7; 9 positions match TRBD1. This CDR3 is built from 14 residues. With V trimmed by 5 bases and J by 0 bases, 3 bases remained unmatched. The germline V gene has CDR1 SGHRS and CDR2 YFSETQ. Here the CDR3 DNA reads TGCGCCAGCAGGGTACAGGGGGCCTCCTACGAGCAGTACTTC. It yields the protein CASRVQGASYEQYF.

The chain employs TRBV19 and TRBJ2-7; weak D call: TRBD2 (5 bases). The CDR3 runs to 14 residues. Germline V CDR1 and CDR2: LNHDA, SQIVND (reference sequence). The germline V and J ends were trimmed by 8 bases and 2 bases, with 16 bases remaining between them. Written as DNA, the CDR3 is TGTGCCAGTGGTGAAAGGACGGGGACCTACGAGCAGTACTTC. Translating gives CASGERTGTYEQYF.

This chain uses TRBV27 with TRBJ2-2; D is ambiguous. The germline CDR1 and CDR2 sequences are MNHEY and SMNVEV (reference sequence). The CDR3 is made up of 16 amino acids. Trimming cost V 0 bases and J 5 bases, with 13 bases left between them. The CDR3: CASSLSRVVETGELFF. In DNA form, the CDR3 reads TGTGCCAGCAGTTTATCCCGGGTGGTAGAAACCGGGGAGCTGTTTTTT.

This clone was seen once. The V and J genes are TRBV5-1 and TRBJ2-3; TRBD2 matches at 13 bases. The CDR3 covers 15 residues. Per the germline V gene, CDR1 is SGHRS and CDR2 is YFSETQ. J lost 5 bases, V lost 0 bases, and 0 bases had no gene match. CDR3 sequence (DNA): TGCGCCAGCAGCTTGGGACTAGCGGGAGGAGATACGCAGTATTTT. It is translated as CASSLGLAGGDTQYF.